A selection of T cell receptor beta chains follows, all from one sample in a study of T cells in Graves' hyperthyroidism and ophthalmopathy. TCRdb re-analysed the multiplex PCR reads in MiXCR, keeping a single row per CDR3 protein. Among about 280,000 distinct CDR3 sequences listed, around 25% were seen once. Input material: blood. The receptors stem from a man in his forties with Graves' hyperthyroidism that later progressed to Graves' ophthalmopathy. CDR3s leave out the opening cysteine and the closing phenylalanine or tryptophan. A D gene is named only where the DNA matches it firmly.

J gene	D gene	V gene	CDR3 protein
TRBJ1-6	TRBD1	TRBV6-1	ASGEGGALTLH
TRBJ2-7	-	TRBV12-5	ASGLVTGYEQY
TRBJ1-1	-	TRBV2	ASKGQGWTEAF
TRBJ2-5	TRBD1	TRBV12-3/TRBV12-4	ASSLRQGYQETQY
TRBJ1-2	TRBD1	TRBV6-1	ASDPGQGTYGYT
TRBJ2-5	-	TRBV11-3	ASSAAGLNGETQY
TRBJ2-5	TRBD2	TRBV24-1	ATSDAGTSADQETQY
TRBJ1-3	-	TRBV18	ASSPGTASGNTIY
TRBJ2-7	-	TRBV28	ASSPPRQARSYEQY
TRBJ2-7	TRBD1	TRBV24-1	ATQSGQGYEQY
TRBJ2-7	TRBD1	TRBV20-1	SARDFGQAYSYEQY
TRBJ2-2	-	TRBV15	ATSRGTNTAGELF
TRBJ2-5	-	TRBV3-1	ASSQELPGGGRETQY
TRBJ1-2	-	TRBV19	ASRSLPDYGYT
TRBJ2-3	-	TRBV6-5	ASSYSRVSPADTQY
TRBJ1-2	TRBD1	TRBV28	ASSLSLQGYGYT
TRBJ2-7	-	TRBV6-5	ASSSTAATLTYEQY
TRBJ2-5	-	TRBV6-2/TRBV6-3	ASSYGVLGETQY
TRBJ1-2	-	TRBV2	ASSEEGVSYGYT
TRBJ1-1	-	TRBV2	ASSPSLTTEAF
TRBJ2-2	-	TRBV7-7	ASSSPGAPGELF
TRBJ1-2	-	TRBV6-1	ATTWNYGYT